This entry lists 10 T cell receptor beta chains sequenced from one sample in a study of blood T cell repertoires in COVID-19. Clones were sequenced by immunoSEQ multiplex PCR, and TCRdb holds only the in-frame ones, with some missing. The repertoire holds more than 50,000 clones, with roughly 89% as singletons. The source material was peripheral blood. These receptor sequences come from a man aged 55 to 70 with active COVID-19.

This rearrangement joins TRBV7-9 to TRBJ1-2; D not certain. Germline-derived CDR1 and CDR2 are SEHNR and FQNEAQ (reference sequence). The length of the CDR3 is 14 residues. The ends were cut back, 8 bases at V and 8 bases at J, with 21 bases in the middle. The CDR3 loop is CASSPFGSPVGYTF. CDR3 bases: TGTGCCAGCTCCCCGTTTGGGAGTCCTGTGGGCTACACCTTC.

This sequence joins TRBV19 and TRBJ1-4; the match to TRBD1 covers 9 bases. The trim removed 3 bases at V and 11 bases at J, leaving 1 base unmatched. CDR1 and CDR2 (germline): LNHDA, SQIVND (reference sequence). The CDR3 spans 12 residues. This CDR3 reads CASSIDRGKLFF. The CDR3 nucleotides read TGTGCCAGTAGTATTGACAGGGGGAAACTGTTTTTT.

This chain joins TRBV19 and TRBJ2-7; 7 bases map to TRBD1. This CDR3 has 14 residues. From germline, CDR1 is LNHDA and CDR2 SQIVND (reference sequence). The V and J ends lost 5 bases and 2 bases, in that order; junction bases with no gene match: 6. The CDR3 protein is CASSPQGRPYEQYF. Written as DNA, the CDR3 is TGTGCCAGTAGTCCACAGGGGAGACCCTACGAGCAGTACTTC.

Written as DNA, the CDR3 is TGCGCCAGCAGCCAAGAAAGGGGCGCGAGCAATGAGCAGTTCTTC. It is translated as CASSQERGASNEQFF. The J gene is TRBJ2-1, the V gene TRBV4-3; D might be TRBD1 (5 bases). This CDR3 has 15 amino acids. CDR1 and CDR2 from the germline V gene are LGHNA and YSLEER. V lost 0 bases to trimming and J lost 6 bases, with 12 bases between them.

The rearrangement uses TRBV7-3 and TRBJ2-1; 10 bases are a match to TRBD2. The length of the CDR3 is 15 residues. V shed 2 bases, J shed 7 bases, and the junction held 5 bases outside the gene matches. Germline V gene sequence: CDR1 SGHTA, CDR2 FQGTGA. The CDR3 DNA sequence: TGTGCCAGCAGCTTATTGTCTAGCGGGAGTAATGAGCAGTTCTTC. Protein product: CASSLLSSGSNEQFF. The whole variable domain, filled in from reference TRBV7-3 and TRBJ2-1, reads GAGVSQTPSNKVTEKGKYVELRCDPISGHTALYWYRQSLGQGPEFLIYFQGTGAADDSGLPNDRFFAVRPEGSVSTLKIQRTERGDSAVYLCASSLLSSGSNEQFFGPGTRLTVL.

J is TRBJ2-1 and V is TRBV19; 11 nucleotides agree with TRBD2. Germline assignment: CDR1 LNHDA and CDR2 SQIVND (reference sequence). J was trimmed by 0 bases and V by 7 bases; bases with no gene match: 2. The CDR3 has 15 residues. CDR3: CASTSGGRSYNEQFF. CDR3 sequence (DNA): TGTGCCAGTACTAGCGGGGGGCGCTCCTACAATGAGCAGTTCTTC.

The chain couples TRBV9 to TRBJ1-1; 10 bases match TRBD1. Germline assignment: CDR1 SGDLS and CDR2 YYNGEE. The CDR3 has 12 residues. Unmatched junction bases numbered 3, after V lost 3 bases and J lost 10 bases. Written as DNA, the CDR3 is TGTGCCAGCAGCGGCGACAGGGGGCGAGCTTTCTTT. This gives the protein CASSGDRGRAFF. Full variable domain (outside the CDR3, taken from reference TRBV9 and TRBJ1-1): DSGVTQTPKHLITATGQRVTLRCSPRSGDLSVYWYQQSLDQGLQFLIQYYNGEERAKGNILERFSAQQFPDLHSELNLSSLELGDSALYFCASSGDRGRAFFGQGTRLTVV.

The chain couples TRBV4-1 to TRBJ2-5; weak D call: TRBD1 (5 bases). The CDR3 loop spans 16 amino acids. Trimming stripped 0 bases from V and 2 bases from J, with 13 bases between. The germline V gene has CDR1 MGHRA and CDR2 YSYEKL. The CDR3 loop is CASSQEGHRPQETQYF. The CDR3, as DNA: TGCGCCAGCAGCCAAGAAGGGCACAGGCCACAAGAGACCCAGTACTTC.

The V call is TRBV7-9, the J call TRBJ2-2; 7 bases match TRBD1. This CDR3 comprises 14 residues. The J segment lost 2 bases and the V segment lost 5 bases, leaving 2 bases of the junction unmatched. The germline gives CDR1 SEHNR, CDR2 FQNEAQ (reference sequence). In nucleotides, the CDR3 is TGTGCCAGCAGCAGGGACAGAAACACCGGGGAGCTGTTTTTT. It is translated as CASSRDRNTGELFF.

This clone occurred once. The V call is TRBV2, the J call TRBJ1-2; D may be TRBD1 (6 bases). V gave up 4 bases and J gave up 8 bases, with 14 bases separating them. Germline lookup yields CDR1 SNHLY and CDR2 FYNNEI. The CDR3 sequence is 13 residues long. The DNA of the CDR3 is TGTGCCAGCAGTGTACAGGGCATTATAGGCTACACCTTC. Translation gives CASSVQGIIGYTF.